This TCR beta chain derives from a study of T cell responses to AZD1222 COVID-19 vaccine. Findings of the study overall: Donors skewed white British and female; clonal diversity was possibly underestimated. Repertoire sampling happened only post peak T cell response. The CD4 TCRs associated with vaccination extended across spike and predominated at 160-218 and 743-854.

Some clones are missing from TCRdb's copy, which holds only in-frame ones; the method was immunoSEQ multiplex PCR. There are some 81,000 clones in the sample; 85% to 95% occur only once, and more than 9% lies in the top ten. The analysis combined second doses at about 4 or about 12 weeks. In regard to this clone: Its antigen is currently unknown.

This CDR3 is 15 amino acids long. Germline V lookup: CDR1 MNHEY, CDR2 SVGAGI. Trimming removed 0 bases from V and 9 bases from J, with 12 bases in between. The receptor's source is an adult who received the AZD1222 COVID-19 vaccine. The chain combines TRBV6-5 with TRBJ1-6; D is ambiguous. The source material was peripheral blood, sampled 28 days after the second AZD1222 dose. The DNA for the CDR3 is TGTGCCAGCAGTTACTCGATAGCTCGTAGTTCACCCCTCCACTTT. Amino acid sequence: CASSYSIARSSPLHF.